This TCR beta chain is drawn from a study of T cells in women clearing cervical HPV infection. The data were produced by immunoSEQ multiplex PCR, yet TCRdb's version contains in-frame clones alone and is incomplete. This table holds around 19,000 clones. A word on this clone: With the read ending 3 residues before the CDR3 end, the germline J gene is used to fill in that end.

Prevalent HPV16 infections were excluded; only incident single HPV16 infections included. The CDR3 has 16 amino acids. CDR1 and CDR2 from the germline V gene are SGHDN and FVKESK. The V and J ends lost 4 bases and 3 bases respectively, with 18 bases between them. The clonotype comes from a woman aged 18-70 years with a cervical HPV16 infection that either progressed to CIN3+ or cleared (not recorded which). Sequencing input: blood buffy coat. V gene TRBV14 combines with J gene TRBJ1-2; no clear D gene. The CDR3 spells CASSPASRAGYYGYTF. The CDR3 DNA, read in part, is TGTGCCAGCAGCCCTGCTTCGCGGGCGGGATACTATGGC.